This is a list of T cell receptor beta chains from one sample in a study of blood T cell repertoires in COVID-19. Clones were sequenced by immunoSEQ multiplex PCR, and TCRdb holds only the in-frame ones, with some missing. The table shows 180,000 or so clones, with 80% to 90% occurring only once. The source material was peripheral blood. These TCRs come from a human donor with active or convalescent COVID-19. The donor label of this sample is uncertain. Each CDR3 is given with its conserved first and last residue. D genes are given only for firm matches. The size entry is marked missing in some rows and otherwise reads once, few, many or a size class.

TGTGCCAGCAGCCAAGGGGACAGTGTCTATGGCTACACCTTC | CASSQGDSVYGYTF | TRBD1 | TRBV3-1/TRBV3-2 | NA | TRBJ1-2
TGTGCCACCAGTGATTTGGGGGACAGTACCCACAATGAGCAGTTCTTC | CATSDLGDSTHNEQFF | TRBD1 | TRBV24-1 | NA | TRBJ2-1
TGTGCCAGCAGCTCGAGTCGCACAGATACGCAGTATTTT | CASSSSRTDTQYF | NA | TRBV7-9 | NA | TRBJ2-3
TGTGCCAGCAGCCAGGGCTATCGGACTAGCGGGAGTGGCAATGAGCAGTTCTTC | CASSQGYRTSGSGNEQFF | TRBD2 | TRBV5-8 | NA | TRBJ2-1
TGTGCCAGCAGTATCTCGAGCTCCTACGAGCAGTACTTC | CASSISSSYEQYF | NA | TRBV2 | NA | TRBJ2-7
TGCGCCAGCAGCCCTCCCGCCGGACAGGCCCTCTCCTACGAGCAGTACTTC | CASSPPAGQALSYEQYF | TRBD1 | TRBV4-1 | NA | TRBJ2-7
TGTGCCAGCAGTCCTCCGGCGGGCTCTGGAAACACCATATATTTT | CASSPPAGSGNTIYF | NA | TRBV6-5 | NA | TRBJ1-3
TGTGCCAGCAGTTACGAGGACAGGAACACAGATACGCAGTATTTT | CASSYEDRNTDTQYF | TRBD1 | TRBV6-2/TRBV6-3 | NA | TRBJ2-3
TGTGCCAGCAGCCTAGGACAGGGGAGGAATGAGCAGTTCTTC | CASSLGQGRNEQFF | TRBD1 | TRBV7-2 | NA | TRBJ2-1
TGTGCCAGTAGTATGACCGGGACTAGGCACACAGATACGCAGTATTTT | CASSMTGTRHTDTQYF | TRBD2 | TRBV19 | many | TRBJ2-3
TGTGCCAGCGTTCAGGTCACCTCTGGAAACACCATATATTTT | CASVQVTSGNTIYF | NA | TRBV6-5 | few | TRBJ1-3
TGTGCCAGCAGTGACGCCTCCGGGACAGGGGGCTACGAGCAGTACTTC | CASSDASGTGGYEQYF | TRBD1 | TRBV3-1/TRBV3-2 | NA | TRBJ2-7
TGTGCCAGCAGCCCGCTATACTCTGGAAACACCATATATTTT | CASSPLYSGNTIYF | NA | TRBV5-6 | NA | TRBJ1-3
TGCGCCAGCAGCGTGGAGGTCCGGGGAACCGGGGAGCTGTTTTTT | CASSVEVRGTGELFF | NA | TRBV5-1 | NA | TRBJ2-2
TGCGCCAGCAGCCCGAGGGGGAACTATGGCTACACCTTC | CASSPRGNYGYTF | NA | TRBV4-1 | NA | TRBJ1-2
TGTGCCAGCAGTTTCAGGGGGACGGGGGCCAACGTCCTGACTTTC | CASSFRGTGANVLTF | TRBD1 | TRBV28 | NA | TRBJ2-6
TGTGCCACCTCGACGACAGGGGGTAAAGTTTCACCCCTCCACTTT | CATSTTGGKVSPLHF | TRBD1 | TRBV2 | NA | TRBJ1-6
TGTGCCAGCAGCCCCTCAGCGGGGGGGCCCCGATCGAACACCGGGGAGCTGTTTTTT | CASSPSAGGPRSNTGELFF | TRBD2 | TRBV5-4 | NA | TRBJ2-2
TGCGCCAGCAGCCAGGCTAGCGGGGGGGCATACGAGCAGTACTTC | CASSQASGGAYEQYF | TRBD2 | TRBV4-3 | NA | TRBJ2-7
TGTGCCAGCAGCTTACCCCCTAGCGGGGGGACCGGGGAGCTGTTTTTT | CASSLPPSGGTGELFF | TRBD2 | TRBV7-3 | NA | TRBJ2-2
TGTGCCAGTAGCCCACAGGGGGCGGCCCGAGGCATTCAGTACTTC | CASSPQGAARGIQYF | TRBD1 | TRBV19 | NA | TRBJ2-4
TGTGCCAGCAGTCCAGGGTTCACCGGGGAGCTGTTTTTT | CASSPGFTGELFF | NA | TRBV6-2/TRBV6-3 | NA | TRBJ2-2
TGTGCCAGCAGGCCCACAGGGGGCAGTGAGACCCAGTACTTC | CASRPTGGSETQYF | TRBD1 | TRBV28 | once | TRBJ2-5
TGTGCCACCAGAAGAAATTCGGAGGGACAGGGTAATGAAAAACTGTTTTTT | CATRRNSEGQGNEKLFF | TRBD1 | TRBV15 | NA | TRBJ1-4
TGTGCCAGCAGCCGAAGTGGGACTAGCGGCTCCTACGAGCAGTACTTC | CASSRSGTSGSYEQYF | TRBD2 | TRBV7-9 | NA | TRBJ2-7
TGCAGTGCTAGTGAAGGGGCTGTTGCCAGAGGCTACACCTTC | CSASEGAVARGYTF | NA | TRBV20-1 | NA | TRBJ1-2
TGCGCCAGCAGCCAAGTACAGGGGTCCGGGGAGCTGTTTTTT | CASSQVQGSGELFF | TRBD1 | TRBV4-3 | NA | TRBJ2-2
TGTGCCAGCAGTACTGCTTGGGGGCTTTACTACGAGCAGTACTTC | CASSTAWGLYYEQYF | NA | TRBV6-5 | NA | TRBJ2-7
TGCGCCAGCAGCCCCGGTTTCTCGGTCACCGGGGAGCTGTTTTTT | CASSPGFSVTGELFF | NA | TRBV5-1 | NA | TRBJ2-2
TGTGCCAGCAGCCACATTCCGGGTGCGTCCTACGAGCAGTACTTC | CASSHIPGASYEQYF | NA | TRBV11-2 | NA | TRBJ2-7
TGTGCCAGCAGCGTAGAAGCAGGGCAGAATGAGCAGTTCTTC | CASSVEAGQNEQFF | NA | TRBV9 | few | TRBJ2-1
TGTGCCAGCACCGGGACAGGGCCACCTGTCGAGCAGTACTTC | CASTGTGPPVEQYF | TRBD1 | TRBV28 | NA | TRBJ2-7
TGTGCCGGCGAGTTCTCACTAGCGGGGGGGGAGACCCAGTACTTC | CAGEFSLAGGETQYF | TRBD2 | TRBV30 | once | TRBJ2-5
TGTGCCAGCAGCTTAGCTAGCGGGAACACCGGGGAGCTGTTTTTT | CASSLASGNTGELFF | NA | TRBV7-2 | once | TRBJ2-2
TGCAGTGCTAGTAGGGGACAGGGGGCGTTCGGCTACACCTTC | CSASRGQGAFGYTF | TRBD1 | TRBV20-1 | once | TRBJ1-2
TGTGCCAGACAGGGGCAGCCTAATGAAAAACTGTTTTTT | CARQGQPNEKLFF | TRBD1 | TRBV2 | NA | TRBJ1-4